The rows below give T cell receptor beta chains drawn from one sample of a study of shared clonotypes between healthy human individuals. Libraries were prepared by immunoSEQ multiplex PCR; TCRdb keeps only in-frame clonotypes and omits some of them. The table has around 2,000,000 clones, about 93% seen once. The sample taken for sequencing was naive CD8+ T cells from PBMCs. These receptors all come from a man between 18 and 35 years old in good health. Some clones in this sample may be carry-over from other donors' samples. Both conserved end residues are part of each CDR3. Each record gives: J gene, D gene, V gene, CDR3 DNA, CDR3 protein. D genes are given only for firm matches.

j_gene: TRBJ2-4; d_gene: NA; v_gene: TRBV27; CDR3nt: TGTGCCAGCAGTCTCCGCGGGGCGGGATCTTACATTCAGTACTTC; CDR3aa: CASSLRGAGSYIQYF
j_gene: TRBJ2-5; d_gene: TRBD1; v_gene: TRBV4-1; CDR3nt: TGCGCCAGCAGCCAAGTCGGGACAGGGCCACAAGAGACCCAGTACTTC; CDR3aa: CASSQVGTGPQETQYF
j_gene: TRBJ2-3; d_gene: TRBD2; v_gene: TRBV19; CDR3nt: TGTGCCAGTAGTGCCCGGGGTAGCGGGAGGGCGGATACGCAGTATTTT; CDR3aa: CASSARGSGRADTQYF
j_gene: TRBJ2-3; d_gene: NA; v_gene: TRBV25-1; CDR3nt: TGTGCCACGTTTTCAGATACGCAGTATTTT; CDR3aa: CATFSDTQYF
j_gene: TRBJ2-1; d_gene: TRBD2; v_gene: TRBV9; CDR3nt: TGTGCCAGCAGCGTAGTAACTAGCGGGAGATATGAGCAGTTCTTC; CDR3aa: CASSVVTSGRYEQFF
j_gene: TRBJ1-1; d_gene: NA; v_gene: TRBV27; CDR3nt: TGTGCCAGCAGTTTATCTGTATCGAACACTGAAGCTTTCTTT; CDR3aa: CASSLSVSNTEAFF
j_gene: TRBJ2-7; d_gene: TRBD2; v_gene: TRBV28; CDR3nt: TGTGCCAGCAGAGAAACCCGACTAGCGGCCCACGAGCAGTACTTC; CDR3aa: CASRETRLAAHEQYF
j_gene: TRBJ2-7; d_gene: TRBD2; v_gene: TRBV6-1; CDR3nt: TGTGCCAGCAGTGAATGGGGACTAGCGGGAAGCCAGTACTTC; CDR3aa: CASSEWGLAGSQYF
j_gene: TRBJ2-1; d_gene: TRBD2; v_gene: TRBV29-1; CDR3nt: TGCGGCCACGGGGGGGGCAGGGACAATGAGCAGTTCTTC; CDR3aa: CGHGGGRDNEQFF
j_gene: TRBJ2-7; d_gene: NA; v_gene: TRBV23-1; CDR3nt: TGCGCCAGCAGCCCCCCAGGCAATCATCTCTACGAGCAGTACTTC; CDR3aa: CASSPPGNHLYEQYF
j_gene: TRBJ2-1; d_gene: NA; v_gene: TRBV10-3; CDR3nt: TGTGCCATCAGTGAGTCGCGGACAGTTAGCTCCTACAATGAGCAGTTCTTC; CDR3aa: CAISESRTVSSYNEQFF